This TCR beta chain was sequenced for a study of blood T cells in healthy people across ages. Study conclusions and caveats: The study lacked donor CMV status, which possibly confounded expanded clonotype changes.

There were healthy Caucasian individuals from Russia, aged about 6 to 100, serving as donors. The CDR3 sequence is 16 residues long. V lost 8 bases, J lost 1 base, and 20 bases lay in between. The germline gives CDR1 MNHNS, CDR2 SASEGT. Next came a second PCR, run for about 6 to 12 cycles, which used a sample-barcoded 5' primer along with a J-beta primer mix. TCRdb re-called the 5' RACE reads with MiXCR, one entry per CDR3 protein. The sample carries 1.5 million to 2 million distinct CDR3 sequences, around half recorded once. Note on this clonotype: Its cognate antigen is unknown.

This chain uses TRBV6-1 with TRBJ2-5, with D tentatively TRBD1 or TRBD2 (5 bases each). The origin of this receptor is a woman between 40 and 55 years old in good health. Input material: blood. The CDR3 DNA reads TGTGCCAGCGGGAGCCGGATTCAGGGTCCCCAAGAGACCCAGTACTTC. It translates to CASGSRIQGPQETQYF.